This T cell receptor (beta chain) was retrieved from a study of cytomegalovirus exposure and HLA in healthy donors. Turning to the study itself: From donors who were HLA-typed, an early data release held around 80 million unique TCRs.

The primer mix had 60 Vbeta and 13 Jbeta primers. Clones were read by immunoSEQ multiplex PCR, and TCRdb kept only the in-frame ones, dropping some. The profile shows some 200,000 clones, about 9% of them singletons. Notes on the study in general: In a later analysis, TCR beta V- and J-gene trimming showed a link to a missense DCLRE1C variant. As confirmed in vitro, a few CMV-associated chains were specific for CMV antigens.

Looked up from germline, CDR1 is SGDLS and CDR2 is YYNGEE. This CDR3 has 16 amino acids. The V and J ends lost 0 bases and 2 bases, in that order; junction bases with no gene match: 6. This clone was counted a single time. Its cognate antigen is unknown. The sequenced sample was PBMCs. The clonotype was recovered from a woman aged 25 to 39 in good health and CMV-seropositive. The chain links TRBV9 to TRBJ2-3, with 7 bases fitting TRBD2. The CDR3 reads CASSVGFAGVTDTQYF. The CDR3, as DNA: TGTGCCAGCAGCGTAGGTTTCGCGGGAGTCACAGATACGCAGTATTTT. Filled out from reference TRBV9 and TRBJ2-3, the complete variable domain reads DSGVTQTPKHLITATGQRVTLRCSPRSGDLSVYWYQQSLDQGLQFLIQYYNGEERAKGNILERFSAQQFPDLHSELNLSSLELGDSALYFCASSVGFAGVTDTQYFGPGTRLTVL.